This T cell receptor beta chain came from a study of blood T cell repertoires in COVID-19. Across the study: Samples of COVID-19 (acute and convalescent) were obtained from the United States, Italy and Spain. The analysed material was cDNA or gDNA that came from T cells, B-cell-depleted T cells, or PBMCs.

The CDR3 is 14 residues long. V lost 6 bases, J lost 1 base, and 11 bases lay in between. Germline V gene sequence: CDR1 KGHSH, CDR2 LQKENI. The Seattle patients joined while their infection was active and were tracked longitudinally afterward. Per the original methods: From reference gene primer amplification, estimates of nucleated cell counts were derived. The protocol was immunoSEQ multiplex PCR, while the TCRdb copy is restricted to in-frame clones and leaves out a portion. D and trimming come from the DNA, and the V and J calls and clone size come from that table. The repertoire holds roughly 380,000 clones, with about 88% as singletons.

Sequencing was performed on peripheral blood. The rearrangement uses TRBV18 and TRBJ2-3, with D unclear. The receptor was derived from a woman between 35 and 50 years old with COVID-19, enrolled during active disease. This chain's CDR3 is CASSPLRGTDTQYF. DNA for the CDR3: TGTGCCAGCTCCCCTCTTCGGGGCACAGATACGCAGTATTTT.